A selection of T cell receptor beta chains follows, all from one sample in a study of T cells after posttransplantation cyclophosphamide. Assay used: immunoSEQ multiplex PCR; TCRdb lists only in-frame clones, some missing. The sample has some 31,000 clones, none seen only once. The specimen was PBMCs. Receptor source: a woman in her 30s in good health and a related stem cell transplant donor. Each CDR3 is given with its conserved first and last residue. Fields, in order: J gene, clone size, V gene, D gene, CDR3 DNA, CDR3 protein. The D gene is left open where the match is weak. A clone size is listed for some rows: how often the clone was seen (once, few, many), or a class if it is expanded.

TRBJ1-1 many TRBV4-1 . TGCGCCAGCAGCCAGGGGGTGGTGAGGGGGACGAACACTGAAGCTTTCTTT CASSQGVVRGTNTEAFF
TRBJ2-7 many TRBV19 . TGTGCCAGTAGTGCCGGGGGAGGATACGAGCAGTACTTC CASSAGGGYEQYF
TRBJ1-1 many TRBV6-1 . TGTGCCAGCAGTGAAGTGAACAGGAACACTGAAGCTTTCTTT CASSEVNRNTEAFF
TRBJ2-1 many TRBV6-1 TRBD1 TGTGCCAGCAGTGAACCCGACAGGGATGAGCAGTTCTTC CASSEPDRDEQFF
TRBJ2-3 . TRBV5-6 . TGTGCCAGCAGCTTGGGGGCAGCAACAGATACGCAGTATTTT CASSLGAATDTQYF
TRBJ2-1 many TRBV11-3 TRBD1 TGTGCCAGCAGCCGAGGACAGGGGGTGAATGAGCAGTTCTTC CASSRGQGVNEQFF
TRBJ2-5 many TRBV5-5 . TGTGCCAGCAGAAACACTGGGCAGGAGACCCAGTACTTC CASRNTGQETQYF
TRBJ2-5 . TRBV9 . TGTGCCAGCAGCCCATCCACAGGGATTGGAGAGACCCAGTACTTC CASSPSTGIGETQYF
TRBJ2-2 many TRBV18 TRBD2 TGTGCCAGCTCACCTTTGACTAGCGGGGGAACCGGGGAGCTGTTTTTT CASSPLTSGGTGELFF
TRBJ2-7 many TRBV7-2 . TGTGCCAGCAGCAGACTCTCGGACGAGCAGTACTTC CASSRLSDEQYF
TRBJ2-1 many TRBV7-4 TRBD2 TGTGCCAGCAGCTTAGGCCCTAGCGGGGGGGCGAATGAGCAGTTCTTC CASSLGPSGGANEQFF
TRBJ2-1 many TRBV12-3/TRBV12-4 TRBD2 TGTGCCAGCAGCACTAGCGGGGGGGTCGAGGAGCAGTTCTTC CASSTSGGVEEQFF
TRBJ1-1 many TRBV14 TRBD1 TGTGCCAGCAGCCAAGATTTGGGGACAGGGGGGTTGAACACTGAAGCTTTCTTT CASSQDLGTGGLNTEAFF
TRBJ2-7 many TRBV6-2/TRBV6-3 . TGTGCCAGCAGTTACTCCGGGGGTAGCTCCTACGAGCAGTACTTC CASSYSGGSSYEQYF
TRBJ2-2 many TRBV4-3 TRBD2 TGCGCCAGCAGCCAAGAGTCTAGCGGGGGGTACACCGGGGAGCTGTTTTTT CASSQESSGGYTGELFF
TRBJ1-6 many TRBV6-9 . TGTGCCAGCAGTCGTCACACCCCTTATAATTCACCCCTCCACTTT CASSRHTPYNSPLHF
TRBJ2-1 many TRBV11-3 TRBD1 TGTGCCAGCAGCTCGGGGACAGGGGGCGGCAATGAGCAGTTCTTC CASSSGTGGGNEQFF
TRBJ1-5 . TRBV28 TRBD1 TGTGCCAGCTGGGGACAGGGCTCAAATCAGCCCCAGCATTTT CASWGQGSNQPQHF
TRBJ1-5 few TRBV28 TRBD1 TGTGCCAGCAGGACAGGGATAGGCAATCAGCCCCAGCATTTT CASRTGIGNQPQHF
TRBJ1-2 few TRBV12-3/TRBV12-4 . TGTGCCAGCAGTTCAGTCCCGAGCTATGGCTACACCTTC CASSSVPSYGYTF
TRBJ1-1 many TRBV6-2/TRBV6-3 TRBD1 TGTGCCAGCAGCATACAGGGGGACACTGAAGCTTTCTTT CASSIQGDTEAFF
TRBJ2-5 few TRBV5-1 TRBD2 TGCGCCAGCAGCCCCTTTGCGGGGGGGAAAGAGACCCAGTACTTC CASSPFAGGKETQYF